The clone carrying this TCR beta chain was seen a few times. What it binds is unknown. The data are from a study of cytomegalovirus exposure and HLA in healthy donors. This CDR3 is 12 amino acids long. Germline CDR1 MNHNS, CDR2 SASEGT. Trimming took off 5 bases at V and 10 bases at J, with 12 bases between the two ends. Primers: 60 Vbeta forward and 13 Jbeta reverse. Data came from immunoSEQ multiplex PCR; TCRdb stores just in-frame clones and leaves some out. Of nearly 200,000 clones listed, about four fifths were seen once; the top ten hold roughly 0.1%. General study findings and limits: In a later analysis, HLA-associated TCR beta chains were more clonally expanded than equally common others. In a later analysis, parvovirus B19, influenza, CMV and Epstein-Barr virus appeared linked to several top co-occurrence clusters.

The genes are TRBV6-1 and TRBJ2-1; D is perhaps TRBD1 (6 bases). The receptor was isolated from a boy aged 2 to 9 in good health and CMV-seronegative. Sequencing was performed on PBMCs. The CDR3 nucleotides read TGTGCCAGCAGTCTACAGGGTGAGGAGCAGTTCTTC. Translating gives CASSLQGEEQFF.